Listed below are T cell receptor beta chains from one sample, sequenced in a study of T-cell reconstitution after alpha-beta-depleted transplantation in children. MiXCR, applied by TCRdb to the PCR reads, yields one record per CDR3 protein. The sample shows 90,000 to 130,000 distinct CDR3 sequences, 5.5% to 6.5% of them seen only once. The sample here was PBMCs, mostly from graft donor cells, taken 360 days after TCRalphabeta/CD19-depleted stem cell transplant. These receptors all stem from a male patient aged 2 to 10 who had a stem cell transplant for acute lymphoblastic leukemia, so the T cells may come from the graft donor. CDR3s include the opening cysteine and the closing phenylalanine or tryptophan. D genes are given only for firm matches. Only some rows state a clone size, as once, few, many or a class for expanded clones.

D | size | J | V | CDR3 | DNA
. | few | TRBJ2-7 | TRBV20-1 | CSARGLEGVWYEQYF | TGCAGTGCTAGAGGATTAGAGGGGGTTTGGTACGAGCAGTACTTC
. | . | TRBJ2-5 | TRBV6-6 | CASSYSPRETQYF | TGTGCCAGCAGTTACTCCCCTAGGGAGACCCAGTACTTC
. | many | TRBJ1-1 | TRBV9 | CASSVVKNTEAFF | TGTGCCAGCAGCGTAGTCAAGAACACTGAAGCTTTCTTT
. | many | TRBJ2-1 | TRBV5-6 | CASSLPHSRGDEQFF | TGTGCCAGCAGCTTGCCTCATAGCCGCGGAGATGAGCAGTTCTTC
TRBD2 | few | TRBJ2-1 | TRBV20-1 | CSVPLGVAGKYNEQFF | TGCAGTGTTCCTCTGGGGGTAGCGGGTAAATACAATGAGCAGTTCTTC
. | many | TRBJ2-5 | TRBV7-3 | CASNRSERETQYF | TGTGCCAGCAATAGAAGCGAGAGGGAGACCCAGTACTTC
. | few | TRBJ2-7 | TRBV30 | CAWRKVKGKMEQYF | TGTGCCTGGAGAAAGGTGAAGGGGAAAATGGAGCAGTACTTC
. | many | TRBJ2-1 | TRBV4-3 | CASSQGKGEQFF | TGCGCCAGCAGCCAAGGGAAGGGTGAGCAGTTCTTC
TRBD2 | many | TRBJ2-3 | TRBV9 | CASSVDGEGNTDTQYF | TGTGCCAGCAGCGTAGATGGGGAGGGTAACACAGATACGCAGTATTTT
. | many | TRBJ2-1 | TRBV29-1 | CSVERRSYNEQFF | TGCAGCGTTGAGCGCCGTTCCTACAATGAGCAGTTCTTC
. | . | TRBJ2-2 | TRBV4-1 | CASSLTTANTGELFF | TGCGCCAGCAGCCTGACGACGGCGAACACCGGGGAGCTGTTTTTT
. | many | TRBJ2-7 | TRBV4-2 | CASSQDVDRLGEQYF | TGTGCCAGCAGCCAAGATGTCGACAGGCTCGGCGAGCAGTACTTC
. | many | TRBJ1-5 | TRBV27 | CASSTQHF | TGTGCCAGCAGCACCCAGCATTTT
. | . | TRBJ2-7 | TRBV6-1 | CASRRPGIGDEQYF | TGTGCCAGCAGACGACCCGGGATTGGGGACGAGCAGTACTTC
TRBD2 | many | TRBJ2-1 | TRBV7-6 | CASSSSMGLATANEQFF | TGTGCCAGCAGCTCCTCGATGGGACTAGCTACGGCAAATGAGCAGTTCTTC
. | many | TRBJ2-6 | TRBV24-1 | CAAGQIVSGANVLTF | TGTGCCGCGGGACAGATCGTCTCTGGGGCCAACGTCCTGACTTTC
. | many | TRBJ2-3 | TRBV27 | CASSLSAGRTQYF | TGTGCCAGCAGTTTATCGGCCGGCCGTACGCAGTATTTT
TRBD1 | many | TRBJ2-5 | TRBV20-1 | CSARDRGRPSKTQYF | TGCAGTGCTAGAGACAGGGGGCGGCCATCCAAGACCCAGTACTTC
. | . | TRBJ2-7 | TRBV7-9 | CASSSPGTNEQYF | TGTGCCAGCAGTTCCCCCGGGACAAACGAGCAGTACTTC
. | many | TRBJ2-7 | TRBV7-9 | CASSLGFRSQYEQYF | TGTGCCAGCAGCTTAGGGTTTCGGTCCCAGTACGAGCAGTACTTC
. | . | TRBJ1-2 | TRBV10-3 | CAISPENYGYTF | TGTGCCATCAGTCCGGAGAACTATGGCTACACCTTC
. | . | TRBJ2-2 | TRBV15 | CATTSILRGLLNTGELFF | TGTGCCACTACTAGTATACTTAGGGGACTTTTAAACACCGGGGAGCTGTTTTTT